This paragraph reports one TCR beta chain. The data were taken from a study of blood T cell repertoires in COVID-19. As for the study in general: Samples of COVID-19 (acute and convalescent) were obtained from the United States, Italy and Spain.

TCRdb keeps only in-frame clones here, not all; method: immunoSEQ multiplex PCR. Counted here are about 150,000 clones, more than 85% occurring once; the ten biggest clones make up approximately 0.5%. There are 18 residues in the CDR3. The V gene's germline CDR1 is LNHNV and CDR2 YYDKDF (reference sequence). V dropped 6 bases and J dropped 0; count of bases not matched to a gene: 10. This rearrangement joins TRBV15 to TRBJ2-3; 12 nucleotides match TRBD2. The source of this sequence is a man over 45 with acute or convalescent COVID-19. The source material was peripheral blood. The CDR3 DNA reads TGTGCCACCAGTCGTCTACTAGCGGGGGGCTCTAGCACAGATACGCAGTATTTT. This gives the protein CATSRLLAGGSSTDTQYF. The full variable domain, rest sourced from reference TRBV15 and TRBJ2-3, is DAMVIQNPRYQVTQFGKPVTLSCSQTLNHNVMYWYQQKSSQAPKLLFHYYDKDFNNEADTPDNFQSRRPNTSFCFLDIRSPGLGDTAMYLCATSRLLAGGSSTDTQYFGPGTRLTVL.